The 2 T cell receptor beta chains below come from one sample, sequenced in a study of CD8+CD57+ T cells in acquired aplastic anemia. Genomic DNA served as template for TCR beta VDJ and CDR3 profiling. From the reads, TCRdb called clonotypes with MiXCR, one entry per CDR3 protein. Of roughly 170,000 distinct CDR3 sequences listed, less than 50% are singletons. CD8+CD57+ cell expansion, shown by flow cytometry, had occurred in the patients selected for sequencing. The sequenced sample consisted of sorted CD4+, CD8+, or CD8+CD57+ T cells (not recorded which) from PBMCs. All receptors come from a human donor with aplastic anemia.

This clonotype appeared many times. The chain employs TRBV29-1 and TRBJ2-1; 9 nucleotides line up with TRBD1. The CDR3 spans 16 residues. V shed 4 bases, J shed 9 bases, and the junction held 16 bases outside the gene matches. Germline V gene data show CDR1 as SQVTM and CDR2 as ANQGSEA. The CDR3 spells CSVVMATGGGLSEQFF. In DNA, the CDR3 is TGCAGCGTTGTAATGGCTACAGGGGGCGGTCTGAGTGAGCAGTTCTTC.

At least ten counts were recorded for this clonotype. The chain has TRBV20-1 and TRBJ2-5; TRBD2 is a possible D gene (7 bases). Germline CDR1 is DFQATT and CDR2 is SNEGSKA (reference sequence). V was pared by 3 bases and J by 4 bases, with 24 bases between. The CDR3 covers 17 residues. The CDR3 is CSASERGGGAGGETQYF. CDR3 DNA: TGCAGTGCTAGTGAGAGAGGCGGGGGCGCCGGGGGAGAGACCCAGTACTTC.